Described below is a single TCR beta chain sequence and its context. There is no known antigen for this receptor. Per-base quality was not reported, and no clone a single base away is much larger than it. The V end loses 10 bases and the J end loses 6 bases, and a stretch of 16 bases separates them. Based on the germline V gene, the CDR1 and CDR2 sequences are MNHNS and SASEGT. Its CDR3 holds 12 amino acids, cysteine through phenylalanine. Of all the DNA, just the CDR3 is kept, 36 bases in frame from base 1. The data are from a study of OX40 agonist ivuxolimab in advanced cancers. General notes on the study: The costimulatory receptor OX40 (CD134) was targeted by ivuxolimab, a fully human IgG2 agonistic monoclonal antibody. Among the roughly 50 dose-escalation patients, approximately 20 had hepatocellular carcinoma, around 15 melanoma, 9 renal cell carcinoma and 9 head and neck cancer. The monotherapy dose-escalation portion (N ≈ 56 patients) of the phase I ivuxolimab trial is reported in the paper. Three dose-escalation patients achieved partial responses, one with hepatocellular carcinoma and two with cutaneous melanoma. Peripheral TCRbeta sequencing was intended to test whether TCR sequence diversity was altered and clonal T-cell expansion was caused by ivuxolimab. Prior anti-PD-1, anti-PD-L1 or anti-CTLA-4 therapy was permitted, and approximately 41% of dose-escalation patients had received checkpoint inhibitors. Intravenous ivuxolimab was administered to patients every 2 weeks at six dose levels: 0.01, 0.1, 0.3, 1.5, 3 and 10 mg/kg. A male proportion of almost 85% and a mean age of 60 years, ranging from 23 to 79, were recorded for the dose-escalation cohort.

Genomic DNA was extracted from sorted cells for sequencing of the TCRbeta CDR3 region. TCRbeta CDR3 regions were sequenced using the immunoSEQ Assay. TCRdb limited this immuneACCESS table to in-frame rearrangements with V and J called. A share of clones is missing; checked studies link under half to unresolved V genes, and the rest is unexplained. The sample table shows fewer than 45,000 clones, and about 88% are seen once. The top ten clonotypes cover approximately 13% of the sample. Patients with a history of autoimmune disease or receiving systemic immunosuppression were excluded from the trial. In every dose cohort, peripheral blood was drawn for TCR sequencing at baseline, cycle 4 day 1, and cycle 7 day 1. Samples were obtained from an open-label, multicenter, first-in-human phase I dose-escalation trial of ivuxolimab. Adults with locally advanced or metastatic head and neck squamous cell, hepatocellular, melanoma or renal cell carcinoma were enrolled in the trial. Before TCR sequencing, CD4+ T cells and CD8+ T cells were sorted from peripheral blood as separate populations.

The investigation overall reported the following: Low levels of normalized T-cell clonal expansion were also shown by some nonresponding patients. At doses of 0.1 to 3.0 mg/kg, clonal expansion of both CD4+ and CD8+ blood T cells was observed from baseline to week 6. After ivuxolimab, CD8+ T cells had more expanded clones than CD4+ T cells on average. In the 0.1-3.0 mg/kg groups, partial responders had among the lowest normalized peripheral clonal expansion, particularly in CD8+ T cells. The antigen specificity of the peripheral T cells that underwent clonal expansion was not determined.

The source material was CD4+ or CD8+ T cells sorted from blood, sampled in a trial of the OX40 agonist ivuxolimab. The sequence is built from TRBV6-1 and TRBJ2-7; TRBD2 might be the D gene, on 6 matching bases. This clonotype originated in an adult with an advanced solid tumor such as melanoma, head and neck, liver or kidney cancer. DNA sequence: TGTGCCACCCGGGCCACGGAGGGCGAGCAGTACTTC. Its protein reads: CATRATEGEQYF.